The rows below give T cell receptor beta chains drawn from one sample of a study of cytomegalovirus exposure and HLA in healthy donors. Assay: immunoSEQ multiplex PCR; the TCRdb copy retains only in-frame clones and omits some. The table has around 280,000 clones, approximately 90% seen once. The sample consisted of PBMCs. The receptors here all came from a woman in her late teens or twenties in good health and CMV-seronegative. Both conserved end residues are part of each CDR3. The D gene is left open where the match is weak. Rows give clone size only sometimes, using once, few, many, or a class for an expanded clone.

len,abundance,v_gene,j_gene,d_gene,CDR3nt,CDR3aa
16,NA,TRBV9,TRBJ2-6,NA,TGTGCCAGCAGCGCACAGGGCCCCTCTGGGGCCAACGTCCTGACTTTC,CASSAQGPSGANVLTF
12,NA,TRBV2,TRBJ1-2,NA,TGTGCCAGCAAAAGGGGCAGTAATGGCTACACCTTC,CASKRGSNGYTF
14,NA,TRBV6-1,TRBJ2-7,NA,TGTGCCACTAAGGAAAGGGGAGGACTCTACGAGCAGTACTTC,CATKERGGLYEQYF
14,NA,TRBV7-9,TRBJ1-2,NA,TGTGCCAGCAGCTTAGGCGCGCGGGGTGATGGCTACACCTTC,CASSLGARGDGYTF
15,NA,TRBV5-4,TRBJ2-7,TRBD1,TGTGCCAGCAGCTCTCCGGGACAGGGAAATTTCGAGCAGTACTTC,CASSSPGQGNFEQYF
14,NA,TRBV5-1,TRBJ2-1,TRBD2,TGCGCCAGCAATCGAATAGCGGGGGACAATGAGCAGTTCTTC,CASNRIAGDNEQFF
15,NA,TRBV5-4,TRBJ2-1,NA,TGTGCCAGCAGCTTCGGCGGGACTCTTTACAATGAGCAGTTCTTC,CASSFGGTLYNEQFF
14,NA,TRBV7-3,TRBJ2-7,NA,TGTGCCAGCAGCCTAACGAGCGGGTCCAACGAGCAGTACTTC,CASSLTSGSNEQYF
14,NA,TRBV6-6,TRBJ1-2,TRBD1,TGTGCCAGCAGTCGACAGGGCTCAAGCTATGGCTACACCTTC,CASSRQGSSYGYTF
15,NA,TRBV27,TRBJ2-3,NA,TGTGCCAGCAGTTTAGGCAATTTCATCACAGATACGCAGTATTTT,CASSLGNFITDTQYF
16,NA,TRBV2,TRBJ1-2,TRBD1,TGTGCCAGCAGGGAGGGACAGTCTAGGGGCCTCGATGGCTACACCTTC,CASREGQSRGLDGYTF
11,NA,TRBV29-1,TRBJ1-1,NA,TGCAGCGTTGCCCGGGTGACTGAAGCTTTCTTT,CSVARVTEAFF
15,NA,TRBV28,TRBJ2-7,TRBD2,TGTGCCAGCAGTTTGGACCCAGGGACTACCTACGAGCAGTACTTC,CASSLDPGTTYEQYF
17,NA,TRBV5-3,TRBJ1-1,TRBD1,TGTGCCAGAAGCTTGCGCCTCACAGGGGAGGTCCTCACTGAAGCTTTCTTT,CARSLRLTGEVLTEAFF
14,NA,TRBV7-3,TRBJ2-7,NA,TGTGCCAGCAGCTCTCAGACAGGCCCCTACGAGCAGTACTTC,CASSSQTGPYEQYF
12,NA,TRBV2,TRBJ2-7,NA,TGTGCCAGCAGGGACTACGGCCCCCAGCAGTACTTC,CASRDYGPQQYF
17,NA,TRBV23-1,TRBJ2-3,NA,TGCGCCAGCAGTCAATGGCGGGGACCCTGCTCTAAAGATACGCAGTATTTT,CASSQWRGPCSKDTQYF
17,NA,TRBV6-1,TRBJ2-7,TRBD2,TGTGCCAGCAGTGAAGTAATCAGCGGGGGGGCAACTAAAGAGCAGTACTTC,CASSEVISGGATKEQYF
15,once,TRBV29-1,TRBJ2-7,TRBD1,TGCAGCGCGGCAGGAAGACAGGGGTTTGCTCACGAGCAGTACTTC,CSAAGRQGFAHEQYF
12,NA,TRBV15,TRBJ2-5,NA,TGTGCCATCTCAGGGGCCCGAGAGACCCAGTACTTC,CAISGARETQYF
13,NA,TRBV4-1,TRBJ1-2,TRBD1,TGCGCCAGCAGCCAAGATCGAGGGGACAGGGAGAACTTC,CASSQDRGDRENF
11,NA,TRBV30,TRBJ2-7,NA,TGTGCCGCCCGGACAGTGAACGAGCAGTACTTC,CAARTVNEQYF
13,NA,TRBV6-5,TRBJ1-2,TRBD1,TGTGCCACCGCGGGACAGGGGTTTTATGGCTACACCTTC,CATAGQGFYGYTF
18,once,TRBV21-1,TRBJ1-5,NA,TGTGCCAGCAGCAAAGCTTGTAGGAACAGGGCTAGCAATCAGCCCCAGCATTTT,CASSKACRNRASNQPQHF
14,NA,TRBV18,TRBJ1-3,TRBD1,TGTGCCAGCGATCAGGGGGTCTCTGGAAACACCATATATTTT,CASDQGVSGNTIYF
16,NA,TRBV28,TRBJ1-4,NA,TGTGCCAGCAGTTTATCCGGGAGGGGGTCCCGTGAAAAACTGTTTTTT,CASSLSGRGSREKLFF
13,NA,TRBV5-6,TRBJ1-2,TRBD1,TGTGCCAGCAGCCTCGGACAGGGCCGGGGCTACACCTTC,CASSLGQGRGYTF
12,NA,TRBV7-3,TRBJ2-3,NA,TGTGCCAGCAGCTCCACTACAGATACGCAGTATTTT,CASSSTTDTQYF